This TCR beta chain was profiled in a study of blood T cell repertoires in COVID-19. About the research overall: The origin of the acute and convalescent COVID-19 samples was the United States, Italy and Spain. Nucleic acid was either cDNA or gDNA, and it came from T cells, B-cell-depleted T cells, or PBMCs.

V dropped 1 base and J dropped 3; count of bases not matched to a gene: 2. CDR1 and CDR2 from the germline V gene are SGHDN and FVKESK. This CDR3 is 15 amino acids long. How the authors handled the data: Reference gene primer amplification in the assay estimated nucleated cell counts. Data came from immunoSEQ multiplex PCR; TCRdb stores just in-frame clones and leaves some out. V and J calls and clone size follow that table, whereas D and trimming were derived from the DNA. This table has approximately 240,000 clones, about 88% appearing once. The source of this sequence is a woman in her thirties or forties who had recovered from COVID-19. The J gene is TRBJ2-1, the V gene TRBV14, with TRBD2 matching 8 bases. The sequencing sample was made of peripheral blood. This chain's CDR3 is CASSQGLAGYNEQFF. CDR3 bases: TGTGCCAGCAGCCAAGGGCTAGCGGGCTACAATGAGCAGTTCTTC.